A selection of T cell receptor beta chains follows, all from one sample in a study of shared clonotypes between healthy human individuals. Assay: immunoSEQ multiplex PCR; the TCRdb copy retains only in-frame clones and omits some. The profile covers 2 million to 2.5 million clones, with under 95% appearing a single time and about 0.41% taken by the ten largest. The sequenced material came from naive CD4+ T cells from PBMCs. These receptor sequences come from a man younger than 35 in good health. Some clones in this sample may be carry-over from other donors' samples. Both conserved end residues are part of each CDR3. Fields, in order: D gene, CDR3 length, J gene, V gene, clone size, CDR3 DNA, CDR3 protein. The D gene is left open where the match is weak. Rows may omit the clone size; those that give it use once, few, many or a size class.

D: TRBD1
length: 15
J: TRBJ2-6
V: TRBV5-1
size: NA
DNA: TGCGCCAGTGGGACAGGGTCTACGGGGGCCAACGTCCTGACTTTC
CDR3: CASGTGSTGANVLTF

D: TRBD2
length: 13
J: TRBJ2-7
V: TRBV30
size: NA
DNA: TGTGCCTGGAGCTTAGCGGGGGGTCGAGAGCAGTACTTC
CDR3: CAWSLAGGREQYF

D: NA
length: 13
J: TRBJ2-1
V: TRBV27
size: NA
DNA: TGTGCCAGCAGTCGAGCGGGCTCGAATGAGCAGTTCTTC
CDR3: CASSRAGSNEQFF

D: NA
length: 16
J: TRBJ2-7
V: TRBV18
size: NA
DNA: TGTGCCAGCTCACCCTGGGACCCCAACCGATCCTACGAGCAGTACTTC
CDR3: CASSPWDPNRSYEQYF

D: TRBD1
length: 15
J: TRBJ1-5
V: TRBV7-2
size: NA
DNA: TGTGCCAGCAGCACTGGGACAGGGGAGTTCCAGCCCCAGCATTTT
CDR3: CASSTGTGEFQPQHF

D: NA
length: 13
J: TRBJ1-5
V: TRBV6-5
size: NA
DNA: TGTGCCAGCAGTCGGGTTAGCAATCAGCCCCAGCATTTT
CDR3: CASSRVSNQPQHF

D: NA
length: 14
J: TRBJ2-2
V: TRBV19
size: NA
DNA: TGTGCCAGTAGTTTCAGAGGGCTCACCGGGGAGCTGTTTTTT
CDR3: CASSFRGLTGELFF

D: TRBD1
length: 15
J: TRBJ2-7
V: TRBV28
size: NA
DNA: TGTGCCAGCAGTTTTCGGGACAGGGGGCGGCACGAGCAGTACTTC
CDR3: CASSFRDRGRHEQYF

D: NA
length: 17
J: TRBJ2-1
V: TRBV12-5
size: NA
DNA: TGTGCTAGTGGCCCGTACACGGGTAGGGGTACGTACAATGAGCAGTTCTTC
CDR3: CASGPYTGRGTYNEQFF

D: TRBD1
length: 14
J: TRBJ2-7
V: TRBV5-1
size: NA
DNA: TGCGCCAGCAGCACGGGACAGGGGCCCTACGAGCAGTACTTC
CDR3: CASSTGQGPYEQYF

D: NA
length: 10
J: TRBJ1-4
V: TRBV27
size: NA
DNA: TGTGCCACACCGGGGGGTAAACTGTTTTTT
CDR3: CATPGGKLFF

D: TRBD2
length: 16
J: TRBJ2-3
V: TRBV5-1
size: NA
DNA: TGCGCCAGCAGCTTGGTAGCGCGGGAGGGCCGAGATACGCAGTATTTT
CDR3: CASSLVAREGRDTQYF

D: NA
length: 13
J: TRBJ1-4
V: TRBV18
size: NA
DNA: TGTGCCAGCTCACTTAACTCGCGAGAAAAACTGTTTTTT
CDR3: CASSLNSREKLFF

D: NA
length: 15
J: TRBJ2-1
V: TRBV5-4
size: NA
DNA: TGTGCCAGCAGCTTGTATTCGGCCTCATACAATGAGCAGTTCTTC
CDR3: CASSLYSASYNEQFF

D: NA
length: 13
J: TRBJ1-3
V: TRBV28
size: once
DNA: TGTGCCAGCAGTTTAATGGCAGGAAACACCATATATTTT
CDR3: CASSLMAGNTIYF

D: NA
length: 18
J: TRBJ2-6
V: TRBV6-1
size: NA
DNA: TGTGCCAGCAGTGAATTCAGGGGCAGCTTCTCTGGGGCCAACGTCCTGACTTTC
CDR3: CASSEFRGSFSGANVLTF

D: NA
length: 13
J: TRBJ2-7
V: TRBV28
size: NA
DNA: TGTGCCAGCAGTCCCCAGGGCTCGGGGGAGCAGTACTTC
CDR3: CASSPQGSGEQYF

D: NA
length: 11
J: TRBJ2-7
V: TRBV6-5
size: NA
DNA: TGTGCCAGCAGTTACTCTGGCGAGCAGTACTTC
CDR3: CASSYSGEQYF

D: TRBD1
length: 17
J: TRBJ1-2
V: TRBV5-6
size: NA
DNA: TGTGCCAGCAGCTTGCTTTCCCGACAGGGACGGGGTGGAGGCTACACCTTC
CDR3: CASSLLSRQGRGGGYTF

D: NA
length: 12
J: TRBJ1-1
V: TRBV5-6
size: few
DNA: TGTGCCAGCAGCTTGGGGAGCACTGAAGCTTTCTTT
CDR3: CASSLGSTEAFF

D: NA
length: 19
J: TRBJ1-5
V: TRBV7-2
size: NA
DNA: TGTGCCAGCAGCTTAAAGGGGGTAGGCGCCGGGGGGCCCAATCAGCCCCAGCATTTT
CDR3: CASSLKGVGAGGPNQPQHF

D: TRBD1
length: 17
J: TRBJ1-3
V: TRBV7-6
size: once
DNA: TGTGCCAGCAGCCTAGCGACAGGGGGCCGGGGTGGAAACACCATATATTTT
CDR3: CASSLATGGRGGNTIYF